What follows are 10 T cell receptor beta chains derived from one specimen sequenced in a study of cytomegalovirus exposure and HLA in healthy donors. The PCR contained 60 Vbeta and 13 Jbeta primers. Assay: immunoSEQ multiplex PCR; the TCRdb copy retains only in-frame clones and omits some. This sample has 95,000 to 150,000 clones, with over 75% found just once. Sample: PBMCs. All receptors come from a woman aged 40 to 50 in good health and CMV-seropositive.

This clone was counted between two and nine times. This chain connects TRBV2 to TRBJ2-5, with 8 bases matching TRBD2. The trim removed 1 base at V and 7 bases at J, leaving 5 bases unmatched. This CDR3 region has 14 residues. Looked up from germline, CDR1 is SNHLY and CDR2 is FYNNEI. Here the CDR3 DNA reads TGTGCCAGCAGTGAAGGACTAGCGTCGGGGACCCAGTACTTC. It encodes CASSEGLASGTQYF.

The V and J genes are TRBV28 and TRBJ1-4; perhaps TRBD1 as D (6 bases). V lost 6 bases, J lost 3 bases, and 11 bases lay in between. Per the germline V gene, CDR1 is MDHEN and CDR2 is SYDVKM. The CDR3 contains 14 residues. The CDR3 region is CASRGGVSNEKLFF. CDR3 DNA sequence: TGTGCCAGCAGAGGGGGGGTATCTAATGAAAAACTGTTTTTT.

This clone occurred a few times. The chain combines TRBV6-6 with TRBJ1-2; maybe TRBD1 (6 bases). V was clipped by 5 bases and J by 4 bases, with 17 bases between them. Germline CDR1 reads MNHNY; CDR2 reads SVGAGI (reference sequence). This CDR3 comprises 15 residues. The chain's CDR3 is CASSPQGGGVYGYTF. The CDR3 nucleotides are TGTGCCAGCAGTCCACAGGGCGGGGGGGTCTATGGCTACACCTTC.

CDR3 region: CASSMNRDAEAFF. Here the CDR3 DNA reads TGTGCCAGTAGTATGAACAGGGACGCTGAAGCTTTCTTT. The genes are TRBV19 and TRBJ1-1; D perhaps matches TRBD1 (6 bases). Germline V CDR1 and CDR2: LNHDA, SQIVND (reference sequence). The V end lost 3 bases, the J end lost 6 bases, and 11 bases lay between the germline ends. The CDR3 loop spans 13 amino acids. Full variable domain (remainder filled in from reference TRBV19 and TRBJ1-1): DGGITQSPKYLFRKEGQNVTLSCEQNLNHDAMYWYRQDPGQGLRLIYYSQIVNDFQKGDIAEGYSVSREKKESFPLTVTSAQKNPTAFYLCASSMNRDAEAFFGQGTRLTVV.

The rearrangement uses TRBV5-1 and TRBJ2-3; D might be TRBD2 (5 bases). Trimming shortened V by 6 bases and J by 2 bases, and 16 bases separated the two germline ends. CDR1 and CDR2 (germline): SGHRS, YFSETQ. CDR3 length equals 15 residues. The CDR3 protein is CASTSRGSPTDTQYF. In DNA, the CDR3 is TGCGCCAGCACATCTCGAGGGTCCCCCACAGATACGCAGTATTTT.

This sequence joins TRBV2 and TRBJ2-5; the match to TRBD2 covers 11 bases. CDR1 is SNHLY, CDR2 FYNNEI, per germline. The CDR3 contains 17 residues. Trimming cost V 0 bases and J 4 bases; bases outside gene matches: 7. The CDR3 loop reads CASSEAQTSGSRETQYF. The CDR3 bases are TGTGCCAGCAGTGAAGCCCAAACTAGCGGGAGCCGAGAGACCCAGTACTTC.

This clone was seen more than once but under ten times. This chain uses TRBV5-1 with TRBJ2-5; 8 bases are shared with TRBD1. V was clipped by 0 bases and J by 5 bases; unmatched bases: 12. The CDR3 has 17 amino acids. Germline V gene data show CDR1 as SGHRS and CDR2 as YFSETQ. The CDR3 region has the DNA TGCGCCAGCAGCTTGGACAGGGGGAATAAGGTCGCGGAGACCCAGTACTTC. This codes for CASSLDRGNKVAETQYF.

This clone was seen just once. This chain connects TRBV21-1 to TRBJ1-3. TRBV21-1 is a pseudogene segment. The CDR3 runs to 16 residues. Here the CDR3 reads CASSRQGRRKGNTIYF. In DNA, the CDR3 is TGTGCCAGCAGCAGGCAAGGGAGAAGAAAAGGAAACACCATATATTTT.

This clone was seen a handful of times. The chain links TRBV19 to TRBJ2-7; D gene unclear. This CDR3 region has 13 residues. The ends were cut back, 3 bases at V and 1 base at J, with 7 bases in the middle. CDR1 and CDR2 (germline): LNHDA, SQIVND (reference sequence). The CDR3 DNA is TGTGCCAGTAGTATCCTACTTTCCTACGAGCAGTACTTC. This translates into CASSILLSYEQYF.

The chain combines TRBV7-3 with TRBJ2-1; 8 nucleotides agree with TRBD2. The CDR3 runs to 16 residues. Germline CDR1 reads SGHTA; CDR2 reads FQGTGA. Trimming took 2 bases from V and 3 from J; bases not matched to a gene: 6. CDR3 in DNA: TGTGCCAGCAGCTTAGGGGCTAGCGGGTACTACAATGAGCAGTTCTTC. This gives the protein CASSLGASGYYNEQFF.